This paragraph reports one T cell receptor beta chain. Germline values: CDR1 SEHNR, CDR2 FQNEAQ (reference sequence). The V and J ends lost 1 base and 2 bases respectively, with 14 bases between them. The CDR3 covers 17 residues. This specimen belongs to a study of spatial heterogeneity in lung cancer. TCRdb itself ran the 5' RACE reads through MiXCR, one entry per CDR3 protein. In the table there are roughly 120,000 distinct CDR3 sequences, less than 14% of which are singletons. The time point here: blood at routine non-recurrence follow-up after resection. The sequenced material consisted of unsorted whole RNA from tumor, nontumor lung or frozen PBMC.

This receptor was identified in a female donor with early-stage non-small cell lung cancer. The rearrangement joins TRBV7-9 to TRBJ2-2, with a tentative D call TRBD2 (5 bases). This material consisted of PBMCs, taken at follow-up. CDR3: CASSLVGGRFNTGELFF. CDR3 nucleotide sequence: TGTGCCAGCAGCTTAGTAGGTGGGAGATTCAACACCGGGGAGCTGTTTTTT. The full variable domain, with the rest looked up from reference TRBV7-9 and TRBJ2-2, is DTGVSQNPRHKITKRGQNVTFRCDPISEHNRLYWYRQTLGQGPEFLTYFQNEAQLEKSRLLSDRFSAERPKGSFSTLEIQRTEQGDSAMYLCASSLVGGRFNTGELFFGEGSRLTVL.